One T cell receptor (beta chain) is described in this entry. These data originate in a study of blood T cell repertoires in COVID-19. For the study at large: From the United States, Italy and Spain came samples of acute and convalescent COVID-19.

CDR1 MNHEY and CDR2 SVGEGT come from the germline V gene. V trimming: 1 base; J trimming: 1 base; junction bases outside the gene matches: 10. The CDR3 loop spans 19 amino acids. Original processing notes: Nucleated cell number was recorded as an estimate derived from reference gene primer amplification. The assay was immunoSEQ multiplex PCR, and TCRdb's table has in-frame clones only and misses some. D and trimming were read from the DNA, whereas the V and J calls and clone size are those reported in that table. The data contain about 230,000 clones, roughly 80% of them seen just once; the ten biggest clones take up around 6.8%.

This TCR was sampled from a woman aged 50 to 60 with acute or convalescent COVID-19. This sequence joins TRBV6-2 or TRBV6-3 and TRBJ2-5; 12 positions agree with TRBD2. The sequencing sample was made of peripheral blood. The CDR3 spells CASSYFPGLAGPTQETQYF. Here the CDR3 DNA reads TGTGCCAGCAGTTACTTTCCTGGACTAGCGGGGCCTACCCAAGAGACCCAGTACTTC.